These T cell receptor beta chains were read from a single sample in a study of shared clonotypes between healthy human individuals. Using immunoSEQ multiplex PCR, the repertoire was profiled, and TCRdb retains in-frame clones only, with some absent. The repertoire holds about a million clones, with more than 75% as singletons. Source material: memory CD4+ T cells sorted from blood. Receptor source: a man aged 18-30 years in good health. Each CDR3 is given with its conserved first and last residue. D genes are given only for firm matches. Expanded clones get a size class; other rows say once, few or many, or leave the size out.

.	TRBV7-9	14	.	TRBJ2-3	TGTGCCAGCAGAAAGACAGCCGACACAGATACGCAGTATTTT	CASRKTADTDTQYF
.	TRBV27	17	.	TRBJ2-3	TGTGCCAGCAGTTTAACATCCGGCCAGGCTAGCACAGATACGCAGTATTTT	CASSLTSGQASTDTQYF
TRBD1	TRBV27	19	once	TRBJ1-5	TGTGCCAGCAGGAAACATTCCTCACAGGGGTCAAACAGCAATCAGCCCCAGCATTTT	CASRKHSSQGSNSNQPQHF
.	TRBV28	13	.	TRBJ1-2	TGTGCCAGCAGTTTGAGCCAGGAGAGTGGCTACACCTTC	CASSLSQESGYTF
.	TRBV4-3	14	.	TRBJ1-4	TGCGCCAGCAGCCAAGTTCAGAAAAGGGAAAAACTGTTTTTT	CASSQVQKREKLFF
.	TRBV18	12	.	TRBJ2-5	TGTGCCAGCTCACCGCGCCGCGAGACCCAGTACTTC	CASSPRRETQYF
TRBD1	TRBV18	16	.	TRBJ1-5	TGTGCCAGCTCACCACCGGGACAGGGTATCAATCAGCCCCAGCATTTT	CASSPPGQGINQPQHF
.	TRBV18	15	.	TRBJ2-1	TGTGCCAGCTCACCACCAAATTGGTCCTACAATGAGCAGTTCTTC	CASSPPNWSYNEQFF
TRBD1	TRBV28	15	few	TRBJ1-4	TGTGCCAGCAGTTCGACAGGGGGCAGGAATGAAAAACTGTTTTTT	CASSSTGGRNEKLFF
.	TRBV5-3	17	.	TRBJ1-2	TGTGCCAGGGGACTTCCCGGGACGCGTGTTACCCTCTATGGCTACACCTTC	CARGLPGTRVTLYGYTF
TRBD2	TRBV6-6	15	.	TRBJ2-3	TGTGCCAGCAGGGGACTAGCGGGCCATACAGATACGCAGTATTTT	CASRGLAGHTDTQYF
.	TRBV7-4	13	.	TRBJ2-7	TGTGCCAGCACAGGATTAAGCGAGTACGAGCAGTACTTC	CASTGLSEYEQYF
.	TRBV18	18	.	TRBJ2-2	TGTGCCAGCTCCCCTAGACTATTGGACCCTACGAACACCGGGGAGCTGTTTTTT	CASSPRLLDPTNTGELFF
TRBD1	TRBV4-1	17	.	TRBJ2-3	TGCGCCAGCAGCCAGACCCCAACAGGGGGCGCAGCAGATACGCAGTATTTT	CASSQTPTGGAADTQYF
TRBD1	TRBV18	18	.	TRBJ2-1	TGTGCCAGCTCACCACGGGGGACAGGGGTAGATTCCTACAATGAGCAGTTCTTC	CASSPRGTGVDSYNEQFF
TRBD1	TRBV10-2	13	.	TRBJ1-4	TGCGCCAGCAAGGACAGGGCAAATGAAAAACTGTTTTTT	CASKDRANEKLFF
TRBD1	TRBV7-2	14	.	TRBJ1-1	TGTGCCAGCAGCGAGAGGAGGGACAGGGTCGAAGCTTTCTTT	CASSERRDRVEAFF
.	TRBV18	14	few	TRBJ2-4	TGTGCCAGCTCACCACCCAGCATCAAAAACATTCAGTACTTC	CASSPPSIKNIQYF
.	TRBV2	12	.	TRBJ2-1	TGTGCCAGCGAATCCCGGGACGACAAGCAGTTCTTC	CASESRDDKQFF
.	TRBV2	13	.	TRBJ2-7	TGTGCCAGCAGTTGGGACACCATCTACGAGCAGTACTTC	CASSWDTIYEQYF
.	TRBV18	14	.	TRBJ1-2	TGTGCCAGCTCACCAGGGGGCGGTAACTATGGCTACACCTTC	CASSPGGGNYGYTF
.	TRBV10-1	14	.	TRBJ2-3	TGCGCCAGCAGCCGGGACATGAGCACAGATACGCAGTATTTT	CASSRDMSTDTQYF
.	TRBV10-3	14	.	TRBJ1-1	TGTGCCATCAGTGAGGGACGGTCGAACACTGAAGCTTTCTTT	CAISEGRSNTEAFF
.	TRBV7-9	14	few	TRBJ1-2	TGTGCCAGCAGCTCTGAGGGGTTTACCTATGGCTACACCTTC	CASSSEGFTYGYTF
TRBD1	TRBV10-2	18	many	TRBJ1-6	TGCGCCAGCAGTGAGGGAAGACAGGGATCGGGCTATAATTCACCCCTCCACTTT	CASSEGRQGSGYNSPLHF
.	TRBV7-2	13	.	TRBJ1-1	TGTGCCAGCAGCTCCCAGGGGTACACTGAAGCTTTCTTT	CASSSQGYTEAFF
TRBD2	TRBV2	15	.	TRBJ2-7	TGTGCCAGCAGAGCTAGCGGGACGAATTTATACGAGCAGTACTTC	CASRASGTNLYEQYF
TRBD1	TRBV5-1	14	few	TRBJ2-2	TGCGCCAGCTCGGGACAGGGGGTTATCGGGGAGCTGTTTTTT	CASSGQGVIGELFF
.	TRBV5-4	13	.	TRBJ2-2	TGTGCCAGCAGCTTTATAGGTTCCGGGGAGCTGTTTTTT	CASSFIGSGELFF
TRBD1	TRBV18	18	once	TRBJ2-1	TGTGCCAGCTCACAAGAACAGGGGGACAAACGTAAGGGGCATGAGCAGTTCTTC	CASSQEQGDKRKGHEQFF
TRBD1	TRBV6-5	14	.	TRBJ2-2	TGTGCCAGCAGGCCAACAGGGGTCACCGGGGAGCTGTTTTTT	CASRPTGVTGELFF
.	TRBV30	14	.	TRBJ1-2	TGTGCCTGGAGTTCGGGCAGGGCCAAGCGGGGCTACACCTTC	CAWSSGRAKRGYTF
.	TRBV29-1	12	.	TRBJ1-2	TGCAGCGTTGAAGTCCCGGGGCGCGGCTACACCTTC	CSVEVPGRGYTF
.	TRBV11-2	18	.	TRBJ2-4	TGTGCCAGCAGCTTATACGAGGGGCAGGGTTCGACCAAAAACATTCAGTACTTC	CASSLYEGQGSTKNIQYF
.	TRBV7-9	15	.	TRBJ1-1	TGTGCCAGCGTACCCCTCCGGGATAAGAACACTGAAGCTTTCTTT	CASVPLRDKNTEAFF
.	TRBV7-2	14	.	TRBJ2-5	TGTGCCAGCAGCCCGGGGAACGCTCAAGAGACCCAGTACTTC	CASSPGNAQETQYF
.	TRBV9	15	.	TRBJ2-5	TGTGCCAGCAGCAAAGATGCCTACCCAGGAGAGACCCAGTACTTC	CASSKDAYPGETQYF
.	TRBV27	14	many	TRBJ2-2	TGTGCCAGCAGTTTGCGGTTGAACACCGGGGAGCTGTTTTTT	CASSLRLNTGELFF
.	TRBV7-9	14	few	TRBJ2-2	TGTGCCAGCAGCTTGACAGGGAACACCGGGGAGCTGTTTTTT	CASSLTGNTGELFF
.	TRBV6-1	14	.	TRBJ2-5	TGTGCCAGCAGCAGGGACCCGGTGCGGGAGACCCAGTACTTC	CASSRDPVRETQYF
.	TRBV5-1	15	few	TRBJ1-1	TGCGCCAGCAGCTTGGAGCTTGCGGGGAACACTGAAGCTTTCTTT	CASSLELAGNTEAFF
.	TRBV18	13	.	TRBJ1-2	TGTGCCAGCTCACCACTAAGTATGGAGGGCTACACCTTC	CASSPLSMEGYTF